This T cell receptor (beta chain) was documented in a study of blood T cell repertoires in COVID-19. Across the whole study: Collection of acute and convalescent COVID-19 samples took place in the United States, Italy and Spain. Nucleic acid was either cDNA or gDNA, and it came from T cells, B-cell-depleted T cells, or PBMCs.

Repertoires were generated with immunoSEQ multiplex PCR, while TCRdb's copy carries only in-frame clones and drops some. This sample has about 380,000 clones, with around 84% found just once. The sequenced material came from peripheral blood. The sequence derives from a human donor with acute or convalescent COVID-19. The donor label of this sample is uncertain.

CDR3 nucleotides: TGTGCCAGCAGCTTACGGGAGGGGGCGCTTGGCTACACCTTC. This gives the protein CASSLREGALGYTF. The chain uses TRBV11-2 and TRBJ1-2; TRBD1 agrees at 7 bases. Per germline, CDR1 SGHAT and CDR2 FQNNGV. The CDR3 is 14 amino acids. With V trimmed by 2 bases and J by 7 bases, 7 bases remained unmatched.